Below, one T cell receptor beta chain is given with its context. As yet, its antigen is unknown. The sample belongs to a study of shared clonotypes between healthy human individuals. Overall study findings and caveats: When compared with the clonotypes that were shared by all four sorted-subset donors, the non-shared clonotypes turned out to have lower generation probabilities.

This table comes from immunoSEQ multiplex PCR, and its TCRdb copy is limited to in-frame clones, with some not included. The sample shows 100,000 to 120,000 clones, about 70% of them seen only once. Germline lookup yields CDR1 MGHDK and CDR2 SYGVNS. The CDR3 covers 15 residues. Trimming took 4 bases from V and 8 from J, leaving 18 bases between them. The rearrangement joins TRBV25-1 to TRBJ2-1; D ambiguous. This sequence was found in a woman aged 25 to 39 in good health. The sequencing sample was made of memory CD8+ T cells sorted from blood. Specified subset: CD45RO+ cells pooled with CCR7-negative TemRA cells. CDR3 amino acids: CASSARPGGEDEQFF. CDR3 in DNA: TGTGCCAGCAGTGCCCGACCGGGTGGTGAAGATGAGCAGTTCTTC. Complete variable domain (other parts from reference TRBV25-1 and TRBJ2-1): EADIYQTPRYLVIGTGKKITLECSQTMGHDKMYWYQQDPGMELHLIHYSYGVNSTEKGDLSSESTVSRIRTEHFPLTLESARPSHTSQYLCASSARPGGEDEQFFGPGTRLTVL.